This entry concerns a single T cell receptor (beta chain). These data belong to a study of glioma-infiltrating T cells after dendritic cell vaccination. Study context: Monocyte-derived dendritic cells, cultured 6 to 8 days with IL-4 and GM-CSF, were pulsed with autologous tumor lysate.

The germline V and J ends were trimmed by 3 bases and 9 bases, with 6 bases remaining between them. Per the germline V gene, CDR1 is ENHRY and CDR2 is SYGVKD. The length of the CDR3 is 11 residues. Some clones are missing from TCRdb's copy, which holds only in-frame ones; the method was immunoSEQ multiplex PCR. The data hold 95,000 to 110,000 clones, with about four fifths observed a single time. Material: blood, obtained before dendritic cell vaccination. The gene calls are TRBV10-3 and TRBJ2-1, with unresolved D. This clonotype originated in a human donor with glioblastoma. The CDR3 here is CAISDLSEQFF. CDR3 coding DNA: TGTGCCATCAGTGATTTGAGTGAGCAGTTCTTC.